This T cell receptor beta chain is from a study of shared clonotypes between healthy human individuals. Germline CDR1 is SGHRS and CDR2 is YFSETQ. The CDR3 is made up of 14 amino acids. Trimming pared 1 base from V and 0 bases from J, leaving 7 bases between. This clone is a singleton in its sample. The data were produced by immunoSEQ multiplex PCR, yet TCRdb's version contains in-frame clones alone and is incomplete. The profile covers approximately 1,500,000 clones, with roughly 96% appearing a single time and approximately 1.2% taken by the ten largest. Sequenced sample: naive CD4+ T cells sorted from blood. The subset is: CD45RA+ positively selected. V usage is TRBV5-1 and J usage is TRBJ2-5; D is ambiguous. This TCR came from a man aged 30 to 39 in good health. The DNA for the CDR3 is TGCGCCAGCAGCTTGCCCCCGAACCAAGAGACCCAGTACTTC. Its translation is CASSLPPNQETQYF.